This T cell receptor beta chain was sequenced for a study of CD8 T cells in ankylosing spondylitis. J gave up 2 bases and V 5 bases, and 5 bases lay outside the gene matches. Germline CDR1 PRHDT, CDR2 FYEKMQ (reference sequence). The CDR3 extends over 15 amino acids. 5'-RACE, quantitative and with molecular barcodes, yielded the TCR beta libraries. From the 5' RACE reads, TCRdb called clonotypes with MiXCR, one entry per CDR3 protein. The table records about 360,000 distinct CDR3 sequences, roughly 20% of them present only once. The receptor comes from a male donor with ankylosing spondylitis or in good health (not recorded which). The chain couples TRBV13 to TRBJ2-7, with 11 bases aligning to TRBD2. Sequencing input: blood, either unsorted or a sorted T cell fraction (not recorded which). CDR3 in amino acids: CASSPPGLAAYEQYF. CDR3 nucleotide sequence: TGTGCCAGCAGCCCTCCGGGACTAGCGGCCTACGAGCAGTACTTC.